This entry concerns a single TCR beta chain. The table lists this clone with a count of one. The antigen it recognizes is unknown. Per-nucleotide qualities are absent, and no much larger clonotype sits a single base away. Trimming costs V 5 bases and J 4 bases, and their ends lie 15 bases apart. The CDR3 goes from the cysteine to the phenylalanine over 16 residues. The sequence is cut down to CDR3 DNA, 48 bases in frame from base 1. Sequences SEHNR (CDR1) and FQNEAQ (CDR2) are obtained from the germline V gene (reference sequence). The meaning of the sample's time point label: cells obtained before transplantation from donor or recipient. CD3+CD4+ and CD3+CD8+ populations were FACS-sorted from unstimulated pre-transplant donor and recipient cells taken from spleen or lymph nodes. The method was the immunoSEQ multiplex PCR assay. For most patients, genomic DNA was isolated using the Qiagen DNeasy Blood and Tissue Kit and was shipped frozen to Adaptive Biotechnologies for TCR sequencing. For most patients, high-throughput TCR-beta CDR3 sequencing of genomic DNA was performed by Adaptive Biotechnologies. Per the authors' processing: Adaptive's ImmunoSEQ software was the source of the TCR sequencing data for 18 patients, while a few other patients were processed with MiXCR and VDJtools. To correct CD4 versus CD8 sorting errors, sequences present in both subsets at a frequency ratio below 5:1 were removed. Because the origin of CDR3 nucleotide sequences shared between donor and recipient could not be assigned, those sequences were removed. Alloreactive clones required at least 2-fold expansion over unstimulated cells and minimum CFSE-low frequency of 0.002% (template counts) or 0.001% (read counts). Mappable clones were those detected in sequenced pre-transplant spleen, lymph node, or MLR CFSE-low populations of the donor or recipient. Cumulative frequency of alloreactive clones was calculated as a percentage of all sequences weighted by copy number. This immuneACCESS table, as held by TCRdb, lists in-frame sequences with V and J called but not all clones. Of the missing ones, under half trace to an unresolved V gene in checked studies; the others have no known cause. The DNA was the basis for D and trimming; V, J and clone size are from that table. In all, the sample holds tens of thousands of clones, and just under 95% of those were seen once. More than 0.3% of the sample comes from the top ten.

This sample is part of a study of graft-versus-host responses after intestinal transplantation (dated by TCRdb to about 2021). Describing the broader study: Recipients received multivisceral, liver-intestinal, or isolated intestinal transplants. Every recipient was given anti-thymocyte globulin induction, followed by 3 to 4 years of maintenance tacrolimus and steroids. Graft-versus-host and host-versus-graft alloreactive T cell clones were tracked in the graft, circulation and bone marrow after intestinal transplantation using bulk TCR-beta CDR3 sequencing. To identify alloreactive clones, pre-transplant mixed lymphocyte reaction products were sequenced and compared with unstimulated pre-transplant donor and recipient T cells. The cohort enrolled around 23 intestinal transplant recipients including one retransplant, and a few patients lacking pretransplant specimens were excluded. Donor T cell macrochimerism was defined as a peak of at least 4% donor T cells among recipient peripheral blood mononuclear cells. Rather than going through the commercial service, samples from a few later patients were sequenced in-house on an Illumina MiSeq and processed with MiXCR.

Summary of the overall study and its limitations: The conclusions were limited by the relatively low number and heterogeneity of the intestinal transplant patients. GvH clones were found in recipient bone marrow, and some of the GvH clones appeared earlier in ileal mucosa or blood, which is consistent with an intestinal mucosal origin. Peak levels of circulating GvH clones were associated with declines in HvG clones early after transplant. In patients with donor T cell macrochimerism, the allografts had high GvH to HvG T cell clonal ratios.

Recombination linked TRBV7-9 to TRBJ2-6; the D gene is perhaps TRBD2, from 5 matching bases. This TCR was sampled from a human donor who received an intestinal transplant. The specimen comprised unstimulated CD4+ T cells sorted from spleen or lymph node cells, sampled before intestinal transplant. In nucleotides, the sequence is TGTGCCAGCAGCGTAGGGAGTACTGCGGGGGCCAACGTCCTGACTTTC. The encoded protein is CASSVGSTAGANVLTF.